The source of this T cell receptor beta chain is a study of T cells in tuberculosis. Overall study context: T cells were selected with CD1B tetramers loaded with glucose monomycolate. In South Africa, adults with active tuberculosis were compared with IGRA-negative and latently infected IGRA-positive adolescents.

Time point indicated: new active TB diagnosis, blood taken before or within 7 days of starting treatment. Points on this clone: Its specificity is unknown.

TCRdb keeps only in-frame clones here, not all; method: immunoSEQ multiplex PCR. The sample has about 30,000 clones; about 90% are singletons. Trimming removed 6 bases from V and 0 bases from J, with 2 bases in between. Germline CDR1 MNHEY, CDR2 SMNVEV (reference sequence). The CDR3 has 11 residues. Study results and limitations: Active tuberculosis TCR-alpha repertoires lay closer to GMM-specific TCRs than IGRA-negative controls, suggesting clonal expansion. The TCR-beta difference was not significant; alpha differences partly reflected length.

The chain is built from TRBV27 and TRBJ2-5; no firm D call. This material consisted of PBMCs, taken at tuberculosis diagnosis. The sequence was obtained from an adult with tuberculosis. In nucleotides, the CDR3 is TGTGCCAGCAGCTACCAAGAGACCCAGTACTTC. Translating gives CASSYQETQYF.